This TCR beta chain was found in a study of cytomegalovirus exposure and HLA in healthy donors. Whole-study results and caveats: Rare sequences made up most TCRs, while some public TCRs were found in many donors.

Healthy bone marrow donors made up the donor group. Primers included in the PCR were 60 Vbeta and 13 Jbeta primers. This table comes from immunoSEQ multiplex PCR, and its TCRdb copy is limited to in-frame clones, with some not included. The table shows about 130,000 clones, with more than 75% occurring only once. The CDR3 length is 20 residues. The germline V gene has CDR1 MNHNS and CDR2 SASEGT. Deletions cut 2 bases from V and 0 bases from J, with 23 bases between. Turning to this clone: Its target is unknown.

This receptor was obtained from a man between 35 and 55 years old in good health and CMV-seronegative. The chain couples TRBV6-1 to TRBJ1-3; unclear D gene. The specimen was PBMCs. The chain's CDR3 is CASSEFSSAAGAPSGNTIYF. CDR3 nucleotide sequence: TGTGCCAGCAGTGAATTTAGCTCAGCCGCCGGAGCTCCCTCTGGAAACACCATATATTTT.